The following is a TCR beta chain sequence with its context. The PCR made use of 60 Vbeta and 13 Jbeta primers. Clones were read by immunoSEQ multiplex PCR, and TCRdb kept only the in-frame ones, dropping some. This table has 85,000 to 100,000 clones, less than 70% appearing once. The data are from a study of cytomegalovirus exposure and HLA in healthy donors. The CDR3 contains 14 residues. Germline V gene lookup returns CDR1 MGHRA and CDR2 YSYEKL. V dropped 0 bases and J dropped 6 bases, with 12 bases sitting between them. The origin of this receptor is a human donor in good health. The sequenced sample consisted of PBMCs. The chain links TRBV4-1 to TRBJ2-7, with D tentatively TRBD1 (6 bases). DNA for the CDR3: TGCGCCAGCAGCCAAGATTTTCAGGGGCGCGAGCAGTACTTC. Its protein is CASSQDFQGREQYF.